Described below is a single T cell receptor beta chain sequence and its context. The sample originates from a study of CD8+ T cells in alopecia areata. The authors extracted RNA and reverse transcribed it into cDNA as the sequencing template. The data were produced by immunoSEQ multiplex PCR, yet TCRdb's version contains in-frame clones alone and is incomplete. The sample shows over 100,000 clones, 53% of them seen only once. Sample treatment: oral pan-JAK inhibitor, 5-10 mg twice daily. Peripheral blood samples and lesional scalp punch biopsies were obtained from alopecia areata patients. The input for sequencing was CD4+ T cells sorted from blood, taken at week 4, from a patient treated with tofacitinib. The sequence was collected from a human donor with alopecia areata.

The CDR3 loop is CASSVSQGFETQYF. CDR3 in DNA: TGTGCCAGCAGTGTATCACAGGGATTTGAGACCCAGTACTTC. The chain links TRBV6-1 to TRBJ2-5; perhaps TRBD1 as D (6 bases). This CDR3 comprises 14 residues. The V end lost 4 bases, the J end lost 5 bases, and 14 bases lay between the germline ends. The germline V gene has CDR1 MNHNS and CDR2 SASEGT.